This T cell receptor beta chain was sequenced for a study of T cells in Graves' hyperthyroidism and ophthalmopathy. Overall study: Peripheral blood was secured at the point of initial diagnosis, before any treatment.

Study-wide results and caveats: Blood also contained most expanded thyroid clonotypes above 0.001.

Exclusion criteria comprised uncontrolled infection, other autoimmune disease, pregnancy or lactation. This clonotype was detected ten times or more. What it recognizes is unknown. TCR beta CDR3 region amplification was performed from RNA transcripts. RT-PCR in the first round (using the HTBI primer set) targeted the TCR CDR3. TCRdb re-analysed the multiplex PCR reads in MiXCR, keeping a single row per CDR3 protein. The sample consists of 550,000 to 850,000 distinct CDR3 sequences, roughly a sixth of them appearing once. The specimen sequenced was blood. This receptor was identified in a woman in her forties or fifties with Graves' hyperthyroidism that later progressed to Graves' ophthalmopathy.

The CDR3 sequence: CASSQGRRAPRNEQFF. The CDR3 DNA follows: TGTGCCAGCAGCCAAGGAAGGAGGGCCCCCAGGAATGAGCAGTTCTTC. The chain has TRBV3-1 and TRBJ2-1, with TRBD2 as a possible D gene (6 bases). V shed 1 base and J shed 7 bases, with 17 bases lying between them. Germline CDR1 reads LGHDT; CDR2 reads YNNKEL (reference sequence). This CDR3 contains 16 residues.